Listed below are T cell receptor beta chains from one sample, sequenced in a study of blood T cells in healthy people across ages. TCRdb ran MiXCR on the 5' RACE reads and lists one entry per CDR3 protein. The table shows 700,000 to 900,000 distinct CDR3 sequences, with 53% occurring only once. Sequencing was carried out using blood. The receptor source for this set is a man aged 80 or over in good health. CDR3s include the opening cysteine and the closing phenylalanine or tryptophan. The order of the fields is D gene, V gene, clone size, CDR3 length, J gene, CDR3 protein, CDR3 DNA. D genes are given only for firm matches. Clone size is not always given. Where it is, it says once, few, many or a class for expanded clones.

TRBD2	TRBV2	NA	15	TRBJ2-7	CASSEVGAGGDEQYF	TGTGCCAGCAGTGAAGTCGGGGCGGGAGGAGACGAGCAGTACTTC
NA	TRBV10-2	NA	14	TRBJ2-5	CASSHRDPVETQYF	TGCGCCAGCAGTCACCGGGATCCCGTGGAGACCCAGTACTTC
NA	TRBV28	NA	15	TRBJ2-7	CASSRAASGSYEQYF	TGTGCCAGCAGTAGGGCCGCCTCTGGCTCCTACGAGCAGTACTTC
NA	TRBV4-2	NA	14	TRBJ2-1	CASSLGGDFNEQFF	TGTGCCAGCAGCCTTGGGGGAGACTTCAATGAGCAGTTCTTC
TRBD2	TRBV28	NA	15	TRBJ2-7	CASSSLAGMVYEQYF	TGTGCCAGCAGTTCGCTAGCGGGAATGGTCTACGAGCAGTACTTC
NA	TRBV27	NA	15	TRBJ2-1	CASSPLGEGYNEQFF	TGTGCCAGCAGCCCTTTAGGGGAAGGGTACAATGAGCAGTTCTTC
NA	TRBV9	few	12	TRBJ2-3	CASRGDTDTQYF	TGTGCCAGCAGAGGGGACACAGATACGCAGTATTTT
NA	TRBV5-1	NA	18	TRBJ2-4	CASSPQSGSGLAKNIQYF	TGCGCCAGCAGCCCACAAAGCGGAAGCGGCCTAGCCAAAAACATTCAGTACTTC
NA	TRBV7-9	many	12	TRBJ2-7	CASSLGSYEQYF	TGTGCCAGCAGTTTAGGGTCCTACGAGCAGTACTTC
TRBD2	TRBV5-1	NA	15	TRBJ2-1	CASSLELAGDGEQFF	TGCGCCAGCAGCTTGGAGTTAGCGGGAGATGGTGAGCAGTTCTTC
NA	TRBV10-3	NA	15	TRBJ2-5	CAISESTWYQETQYF	TGTGCCATCAGTGAGTCTACTTGGTACCAAGAGACCCAGTACTTC
NA	TRBV5-1	NA	16	TRBJ2-1	CASSGVSRPTSDEQFF	TGCGCCAGCAGTGGGGTAAGCCGGCCGACTTCGGATGAGCAGTTCTTC
NA	TRBV10-3	NA	15	TRBJ2-6	CAISDSLSGANVLTF	TGTGCCATCAGTGACAGTCTATCCGGGGCCAACGTCCTGACTTTC
TRBD2	TRBV27	NA	14	TRBJ2-5	CASSFLGAGPHQYF	TGTGCCAGCAGTTTCCTGGGAGCGGGGCCCCATCAGTACTTC
NA	TRBV29-1	NA	12	TRBJ1-1	CSVGGANTEAFF	TGCAGCGTAGGGGGGGCGAACACTGAAGCTTTCTTT
NA	TRBV7-9	NA	10	TRBJ2-1	CASSLRQQFF	TGTGCCAGCAGCTTACGACAACAGTTCTTC
NA	TRBV12-3/TRBV12-4	few	13	TRBJ2-3	CASSSGNTDTQYF	TGTGCCAGCAGTTCTGGGAACACAGATACGCAGTATTTT
TRBD1	TRBV7-2	NA	15	TRBJ2-7	CASSLAGTGGYEQYF	TGTGCCAGCAGCTTAGCGGGGACAGGGGGCTACGAGCAGTACTTC
TRBD2	TRBV11-2	few	19	TRBJ2-3	CASSLETGREGRWYRDAYF	TGTGCCAGCAGCTTAGAAACAGGGCGGGAGGGCCGGTGGTACAGAGACGCGTATTTT
NA	TRBV20-1	few	12	TRBJ2-5	CSASPLRETQYF	TGCAGTGCTAGCCCGCTAAGGGAGACCCAGTACTTC
NA	TRBV10-3	few	13	TRBJ2-3	CAISGADTDTQYF	TGTGCCATCAGTGGGGCGGACACAGATACGCAGTATTTT
TRBD1	TRBV6-5	few	14	TRBJ1-2	CASSSQGGAEGYTF	TGTGCCAGCAGTTCCCAGGGGGGGGCGGAGGGCTACACCTTC
TRBD2	TRBV11-2	NA	15	TRBJ2-3	CASKITREGTDTQYF	TGTGCCAGCAAAATAACGCGGGAGGGCACAGATACGCAGTATTTT
TRBD1	TRBV24-1	NA	17	TRBJ2-7	CATSDSGTGLRSYEQYF	TGTGCCACCAGTGATTCCGGGACAGGCCTCAGGTCCTACGAGCAGTACTTC
NA	TRBV6-1	NA	18	TRBJ2-5	CASSERTSGHGADNEQYF	TGTGCCAGCAGTGAACGGACGTCAGGGCACGGGGCGGACAATGAGCAGTACTTC
TRBD1	TRBV20-1	once	13	TRBJ2-1	CTAGDRDYNEQFF	TGCACCGCGGGGGACAGGGATTACAATGAGCAGTTCTTC
NA	TRBV15	NA	15	TRBJ2-3	CATSSPGGSTDTQYF	TGTGCCACCAGCAGTCCCGGCGGTTCCACAGATACGCAGTATTTT
TRBD2	TRBV12-3/TRBV12-4	few	18	TRBJ2-1	CASSSPGGYRSSYNEQFF	TGTGCCAGCAGTTCCCCGGGGGGTTACCGCAGCTCCTACAATGAGCAGTTCTTC
TRBD2	TRBV20-1	NA	14	TRBJ2-7	CSAGETSGSYEQYF	TGCAGTGCTGGAGAAACTAGCGGGAGCTACGAGCAGTACTTC
NA	TRBV4-1	once	16	TRBJ2-7	CASSQDPQQLYNEQYF	TGCGCCAGCAGCCAAGACCCCCAGCAACTCTACAATGAGCAGTACTTC
TRBD2	TRBV7-2	NA	15	TRBJ2-1	CASSLMGLAGREQFF	TGTGCCAGCAGCTTAATGGGACTAGCGGGACGGGAGCAGTTCTTC
NA	TRBV2	NA	13	TRBJ1-2	CASSPRQSDGYTF	TGTGCCAGCAGTCCCCGACAGTCGGATGGCTACACCTTC
NA	TRBV4-1	many	12	TRBJ2-3	CASSQEDRYAYF	TGCGCCAGCAGCCAAGAGGACAGATACGCGTATTTT
TRBD2	TRBV7-3	NA	15	TRBJ2-7	CASSTPTSPFWEQYF	TGTGCCAGCAGCACCCCGACTAGCCCCTTTTGGGAGCAGTACTTC
NA	TRBV7-9	few	14	TRBJ2-7	CASSATGSAYEQYF	TGTGCCAGCAGCGCTACAGGGAGCGCCTACGAGCAGTACTTC
TRBD1	TRBV20-1	NA	15	TRBJ1-2	CSARVLGTGREGYTF	TGCAGTGCTAGAGTCCTCGGGACAGGGAGAGAGGGCTACACCTTC
NA	TRBV29-1	NA	13	TRBJ2-7	CSVEDSVAYEQYF	TGCAGCGTTGAAGACTCAGTCGCCTACGAGCAGTACTTC
NA	TRBV5-1	few	13	TRBJ2-7	CASSLDQAYEQYF	TGCGCCAGCAGCTTGGACCAGGCCTACGAGCAGTACTTC
NA	TRBV29-1	NA	14	TRBJ2-1	CSVVPGHTYNEQFF	TGCAGCGTTGTACCGGGACACACCTACAATGAGCAGTTCTTC
TRBD2	TRBV11-2	NA	17	TRBJ2-1	CASSGRTSGRLGNEQFF	TGTGCCAGCAGCGGACGGACTAGCGGGAGGCTCGGGAATGAGCAGTTCTTC
TRBD1	TRBV4-1	few	19	TRBJ1-5	CASSQKGAGEFVGNQPQHF	TGCGCCAGCAGCCAAAAGGGGGCAGGGGAGTTTGTTGGCAATCAGCCCCAGCATTTT
NA	TRBV12-3/TRBV12-4	few	14	TRBJ2-1	CASSGDLLRNEQFF	TGTGCCAGCAGTGGGGACCTCCTAAGGAATGAGCAGTTCTTC
NA	TRBV28	NA	14	TRBJ2-2	CASSPNRGVGELFF	TGTGCCAGCAGCCCAAATAGGGGAGTCGGGGAGCTGTTTTTT
TRBD2	TRBV5-1	NA	16	TRBJ2-7	CASALWGLAPSYEQYF	TGCGCCAGCGCCCTGTGGGGACTAGCACCCAGCTACGAGCAGTACTTC
NA	TRBV2	NA	12	TRBJ1-5	CASRYGDQPQHF	TGTGCCAGCAGATATGGGGATCAGCCCCAGCATTTT
TRBD2	TRBV7-9	NA	16	TRBJ2-5	CASSPTGRATIETQYF	TGTGCCAGCAGCCCTACCGGGAGGGCCACAATCGAGACCCAGTACTTC
NA	TRBV7-9	NA	14	TRBJ2-7	CASSPPITGGEQYF	TGTGCCAGCAGCCCCCCGATAACCGGGGGCGAGCAGTACTTC
TRBD2	TRBV27	NA	19	TRBJ2-2	CASSFKLAGAQTYTGELFF	TGTGCCAGCAGTTTTAAACTAGCGGGAGCCCAAACGTACACCGGGGAGCTGTTTTTT
TRBD1	TRBV20-1	few	15	TRBJ2-3	CSAIRQGLSTDTQYF	TGCAGTGCTATACGACAGGGGTTAAGCACAGATACGCAGTATTTT
NA	TRBV29-1	NA	13	TRBJ1-1	CSAGAGNIAEAFF	TGCAGCGCCGGGGCAGGGAATATTGCTGAAGCTTTCTTT
TRBD2	TRBV28	NA	14	TRBJ2-2	CASSLWREGGELFF	TGTGCCAGCAGTTTATGGCGGGAGGGCGGGGAGCTGTTTTTT
NA	TRBV7-2	NA	12	TRBJ2-5	CAGSNAGNEQYF	TGTGCCGGCAGCAACGCCGGGAATGAGCAGTACTTC
TRBD1	TRBV29-1	NA	14	TRBJ1-4	CSVGQGATNEKLFF	TGCAGCGTTGGACAGGGGGCAACTAATGAAAAACTGTTTTTT